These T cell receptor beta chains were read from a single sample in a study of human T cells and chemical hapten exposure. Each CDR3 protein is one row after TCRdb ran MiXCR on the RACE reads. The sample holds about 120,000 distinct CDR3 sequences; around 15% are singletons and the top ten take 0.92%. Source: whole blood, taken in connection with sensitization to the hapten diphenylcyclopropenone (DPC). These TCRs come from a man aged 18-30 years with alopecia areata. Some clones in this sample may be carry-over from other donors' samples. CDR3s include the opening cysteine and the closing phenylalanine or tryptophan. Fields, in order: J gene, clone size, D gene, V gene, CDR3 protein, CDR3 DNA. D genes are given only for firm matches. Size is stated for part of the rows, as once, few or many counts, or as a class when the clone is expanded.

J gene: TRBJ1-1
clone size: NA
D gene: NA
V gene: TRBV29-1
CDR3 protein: CSGGEGFTNTEAFF
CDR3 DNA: TGCAGCGGGGGGGAAGGGTTCACGAACACTGAAGCTTTCTTT

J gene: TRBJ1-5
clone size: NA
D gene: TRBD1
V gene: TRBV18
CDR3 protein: CASSPETGDQPQHF
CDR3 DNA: TGTGCCAGCTCACCTGAGACAGGGGACCAGCCCCAGCATTTT

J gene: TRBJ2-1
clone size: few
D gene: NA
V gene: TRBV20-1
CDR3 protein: CSAARTGTPEQFF
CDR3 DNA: TGCAGTGCTGCCCGGACGGGGACGCCTGAGCAGTTCTTC

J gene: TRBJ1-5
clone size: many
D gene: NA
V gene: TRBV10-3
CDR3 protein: CAISESREYSNQPQHF
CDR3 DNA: TGTGCCATCAGTGAGTCGAGGGAGTATAGCAATCAGCCCCAGCATTTT

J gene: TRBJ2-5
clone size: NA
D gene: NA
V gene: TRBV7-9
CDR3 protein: CASSLRLETQYF
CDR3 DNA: TGTGCCAGCAGCTTACGATTGGAGACCCAGTACTTC

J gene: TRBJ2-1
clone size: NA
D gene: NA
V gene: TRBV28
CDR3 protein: CASSLLGVNEQFF
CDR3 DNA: TGTGCCAGCAGTTTATTGGGGGTAAATGAGCAGTTCTTC

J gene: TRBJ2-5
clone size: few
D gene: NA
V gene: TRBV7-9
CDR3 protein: CASNKDRKTQYF
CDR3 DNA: TGTGCCAGCAACAAAGACAGAAAGACCCAGTACTTC

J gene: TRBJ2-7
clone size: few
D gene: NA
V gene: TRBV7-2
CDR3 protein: CASSASFGTPGGKQYF
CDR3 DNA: TGTGCCAGCAGCGCGTCCTTCGGGACACCCGGTGGGAAGCAGTACTTC

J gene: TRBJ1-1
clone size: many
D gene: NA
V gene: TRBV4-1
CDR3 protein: CASSGAGATNTEAFF
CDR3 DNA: TGCGCCAGCAGTGGGGCAGGGGCAACGAACACTGAAGCTTTCTTT

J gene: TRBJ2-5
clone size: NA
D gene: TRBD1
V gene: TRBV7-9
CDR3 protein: CASRADREETQYF
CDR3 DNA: TGTGCCAGCAGAGCAGACAGGGAAGAGACCCAGTACTTC

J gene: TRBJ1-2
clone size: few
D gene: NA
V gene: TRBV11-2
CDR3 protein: CASSLDRQLLGYTF
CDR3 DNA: TGTGCCAGCAGCTTAGATCGGCAGTTGCTGGGCTACACCTTC

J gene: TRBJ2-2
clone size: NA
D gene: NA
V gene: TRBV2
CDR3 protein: CARPREGAASNTGELFF
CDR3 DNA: TGTGCCAGGCCCCGGGAGGGGGCCGCCTCGAACACCGGGGAGCTGTTTTTT

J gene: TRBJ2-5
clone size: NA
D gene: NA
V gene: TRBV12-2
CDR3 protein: CASRLRVPQHSTTQETQYF
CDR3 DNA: TGTGCAAGTCGCTTACGAGTACCACAACACTCCACAACACAAGAGACCCAGTACTTC

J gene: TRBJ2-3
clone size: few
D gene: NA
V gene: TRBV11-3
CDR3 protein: CASSPGRAGDTQYF
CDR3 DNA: TGTGCCAGCAGTCCCGGCAGGGCAGGAGATACGCAGTATTTT

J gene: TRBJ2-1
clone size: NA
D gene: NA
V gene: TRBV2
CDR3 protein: CAIIRGMRSNEQFF
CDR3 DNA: TGTGCCATCATCCGGGGTATGAGGAGCAATGAGCAGTTCTTC

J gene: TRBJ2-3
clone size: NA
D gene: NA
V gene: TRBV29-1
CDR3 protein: CSGDRLTQYF
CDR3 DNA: TGCAGCGGCGACAGGCTTACGCAGTATTTT

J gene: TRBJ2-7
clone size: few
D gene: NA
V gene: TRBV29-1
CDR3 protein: CSVEGVPGSYEQYF
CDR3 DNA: TGCAGCGTTGAAGGGGTACCAGGATCCTACGAGCAGTACTTC

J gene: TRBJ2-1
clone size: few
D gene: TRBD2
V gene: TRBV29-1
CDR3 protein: CSVEDSGREQFF
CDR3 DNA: TGCAGCGTTGAAGATAGCGGGAGGGAGCAGTTCTTC

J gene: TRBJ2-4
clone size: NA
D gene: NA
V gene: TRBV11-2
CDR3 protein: CASSFWGAEPSAKNIQYF
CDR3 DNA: TGTGCCAGCAGCTTTTGGGGGGCCGAACCGTCAGCCAAAAACATTCAGTACTTC

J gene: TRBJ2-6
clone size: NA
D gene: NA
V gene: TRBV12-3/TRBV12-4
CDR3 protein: CASRRRFGSGANVLTF
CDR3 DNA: TGTGCCAGCAGACGACGCTTTGGGTCTGGGGCCAACGTCCTGACTTTC

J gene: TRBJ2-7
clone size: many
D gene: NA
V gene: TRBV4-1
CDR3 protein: CASSQSLAYYEQYF
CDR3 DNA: TGCGCCAGCAGCCAGAGTCTAGCGTACTACGAGCAGTACTTC

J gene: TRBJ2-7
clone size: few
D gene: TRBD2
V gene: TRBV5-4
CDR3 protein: CASSSDQAGGPREQYF
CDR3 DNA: TGTGCCAGCAGCTCAGATCAAGCGGGGGGGCCTCGGGAGCAGTACTTC

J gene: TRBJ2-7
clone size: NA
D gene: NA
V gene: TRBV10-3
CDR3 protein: CAISDDNSYEQYF
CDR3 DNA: TGTGCCATCAGTGATGACAACTCCTACGAGCAGTACTTC

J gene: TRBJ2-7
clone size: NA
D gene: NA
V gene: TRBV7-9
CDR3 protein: CASSLGAGFIDEQYF
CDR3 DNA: TGTGCCAGCAGCTTAGGGGCAGGGTTTATCGACGAGCAGTACTTC

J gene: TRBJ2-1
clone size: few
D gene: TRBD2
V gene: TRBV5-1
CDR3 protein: CASSMTGLAGREGVNEQFF
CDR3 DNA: TGCGCCAGCAGCATGACCGGACTAGCGGGGCGCGAAGGGGTGAATGAGCAGTTCTTC

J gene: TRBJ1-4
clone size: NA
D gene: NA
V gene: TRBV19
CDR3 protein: CASGRTEKLFF
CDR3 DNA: TGTGCCAGTGGCAGAACTGAAAAACTGTTTTTT

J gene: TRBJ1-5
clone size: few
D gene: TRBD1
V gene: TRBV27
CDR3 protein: CASGRLRQGAHRNQPQHF
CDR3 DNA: TGTGCCAGCGGGAGGTTAAGACAGGGGGCACATCGGAATCAGCCCCAGCATTTT

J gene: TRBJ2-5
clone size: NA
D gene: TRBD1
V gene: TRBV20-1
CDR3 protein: CSARGMTGFQTQYF
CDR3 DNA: TGCAGTGCTAGAGGGATGACAGGGTTCCAGACCCAGTACTTC

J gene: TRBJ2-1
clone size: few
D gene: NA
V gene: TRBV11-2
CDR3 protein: CASSLESGSGNYNEQFF
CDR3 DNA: TGTGCCAGCAGCTTAGAATCAGGGTCCGGGAACTACAATGAGCAGTTCTTC